These 5 T cell receptor beta chains were sequenced from one sample in a study of blood T cell repertoires in COVID-19. TCRdb's table, derived via immunoSEQ multiplex PCR, lists solely in-frame clones and lacks some. This sample has approximately 200,000 clones, with roughly three quarters found just once. The sample comprised peripheral blood. These receptors originate from a woman between 35 and 50 years old with COVID-19, enrolled during active disease.

The chain is built from TRBV5-5 and TRBJ1-5, with D uncertain. The germline CDR1 and CDR2 sequences are SGHKS and YYEKEE (reference sequence). The CDR3 loop spans 15 amino acids. The V end lost 2 bases, the J end lost 2 bases, and 11 bases lay between the germline ends. The CDR3 loop is CASSLTLVGNQPQHF. CDR3 nucleotide sequence: TGTGCCAGCAGCTTAACTTTAGTGGGCAATCAGCCCCAGCATTTT.

This clone has just one count. The V and J genes are TRBV18 and TRBJ1-5; 8 bases match TRBD1. CDR1 and CDR2 from the germline V gene are KGHSH and LQKENI. V dropped 2 bases and J dropped 5; count of bases not matched to a gene: 14. CDR3 size: 18 residues. This CDR3 is CASSPSWQGALGDQPQHF. The CDR3 DNA reads TGTGCCAGCTCACCATCATGGCAGGGGGCCCTCGGTGATCAGCCCCAGCATTTT.

The chain links TRBV7-2 to TRBJ1-2; perhaps TRBD1 as D (6 bases). CDR1 SGHTA and CDR2 FQGNSA come from the germline V gene. V lost 2 bases to trimming and J lost 4 bases, with 11 bases between them. This CDR3 is 14 amino acids long. The CDR3 reads CASSLPQGSYGYTF. The CDR3 DNA follows: TGTGCCAGCAGCTTACCTCAGGGGAGCTATGGCTACACCTTC.

This clone was found a few times. The chain uses TRBV6-5 and TRBJ1-2; D is undetermined. The CDR3 runs 13 residues. Germline V gene lookup returns CDR1 MNHEY and CDR2 SVGAGI. The ends were cut back, 4 bases at V and 7 bases at J, with 13 bases in the middle. In nucleotides, the CDR3 is TGTGCCAGCAGTTTAGGAGGGCGGACTGGCTACACCTTC. Translating it yields CASSLGGRTGYTF.

This chain links TRBV7-2 with TRBJ2-2; TRBD1 aligns across 7 bases. The CDR3 totals 17 residues. V trimming: 6 bases; J trimming: 5 bases; junction bases outside the gene matches: 15. Germline CDR1 and CDR2: SGHTA and FQGNSA. For the CDR3, the DNA is TGTGCCAGCAGTATTAACCGGGACAGTATTAAGACCGGGGAGCTGTTTTTT. It specifies CASSINRDSIKTGELFF.